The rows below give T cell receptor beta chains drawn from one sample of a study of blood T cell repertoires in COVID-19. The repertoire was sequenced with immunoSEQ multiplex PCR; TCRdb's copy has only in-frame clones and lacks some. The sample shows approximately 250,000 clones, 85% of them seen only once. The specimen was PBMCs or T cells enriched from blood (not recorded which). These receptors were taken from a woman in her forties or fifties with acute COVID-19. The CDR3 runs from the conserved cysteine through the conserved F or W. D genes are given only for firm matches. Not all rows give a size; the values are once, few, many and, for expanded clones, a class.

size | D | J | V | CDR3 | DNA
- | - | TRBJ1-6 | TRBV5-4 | CASSPREQINSPLHF | TGTGCCAGCAGCCCGAGGGAACAGATTAATTCACCCCTCCACTTT
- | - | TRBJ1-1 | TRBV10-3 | CAISDPGGNTEAFF | TGTGCCATCAGTGATCCGGGAGGGAACACTGAAGCTTTCTTT
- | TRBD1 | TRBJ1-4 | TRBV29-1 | CSVLSGGEKLFF | TGCAGCGTCTTGTCAGGGGGTGAAAAACTGTTTTTT
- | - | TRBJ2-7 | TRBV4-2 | CASSQELSYEQYF | TGTGCCAGCAGCCAAGAACTCTCCTACGAGCAGTACTTC
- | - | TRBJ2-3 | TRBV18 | CASSPTRQGTDTQYF | TGTGCCAGCTCACCAACGAGACAGGGCACAGATACGCAGTATTTT
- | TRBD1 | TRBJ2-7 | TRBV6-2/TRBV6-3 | CASSFGTGLYF | TGTGCCAGCAGTTTTGGGACAGGGCTGTACTTC
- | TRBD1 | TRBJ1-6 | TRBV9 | CASSVEGQGQSPLHF | TGTGCCAGCAGCGTAGAGGGACAGGGTCAATCACCCCTCCACTTT
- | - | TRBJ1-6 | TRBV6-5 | CASSYQDYNSPLHF | TGTGCCAGCAGTTACCAGGACTATAATTCACCCCTCCACTTT
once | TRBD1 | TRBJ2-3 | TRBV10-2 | CASREPGQGSPDTQYF | TGCGCCAGCAGAGAGCCGGGACAGGGCAGTCCAGATACGCAGTATTTT
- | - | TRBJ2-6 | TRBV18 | CASSTKTGSSGANVLTF | TGTGCCAGCTCAACAAAGACTGGAAGCTCTGGGGCCAACGTCCTGACTTTC
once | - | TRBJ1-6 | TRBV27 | CASSLGQPNSPLHF | TGTGCCAGCAGTTTGGGCCAGCCGAATTCACCCCTCCACTTT
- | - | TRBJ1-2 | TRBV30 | CAWRALPKGYTF | TGTGCCTGGAGGGCCTTACCGAAAGGCTACACCTTC
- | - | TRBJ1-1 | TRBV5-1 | CASRAALNTEAFF | TGCGCCAGCAGGGCCGCTTTGAACACTGAAGCTTTCTTT
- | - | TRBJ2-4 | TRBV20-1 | CSASEGQYIQYF | TGCAGTGCTAGTGAGGGACAATACATTCAGTACTTC
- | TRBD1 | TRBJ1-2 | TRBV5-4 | CASSLGTGLLYGYTF | TGTGCCAGCAGCTTGGGGACAGGATTACTCTATGGCTACACCTTC
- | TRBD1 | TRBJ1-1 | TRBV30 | CAWTEKGTGETAFF | TGTGCCTGGACCGAAAAAGGGACAGGGGAGACAGCTTTCTTT
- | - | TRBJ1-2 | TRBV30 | CAWTGTRQGRNYGYTF | TGTGCCTGGACCGGAACTCGTCAGGGCAGGAACTATGGCTACACCTTC
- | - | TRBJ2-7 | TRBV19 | CASSMQPGSYEQYF | TGTGCCAGTAGTATGCAGCCGGGCTCCTACGAGCAGTACTTC
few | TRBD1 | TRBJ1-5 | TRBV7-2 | CASRRGQSSNQPQHF | TGTGCCAGCAGGCGGGGACAGTCAAGCAATCAGCCCCAGCATTTT
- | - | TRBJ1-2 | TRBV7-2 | CASSLGGGAGFGYTF | TGTGCCAGCAGCTTAGGGGGGGGCGCAGGGTTCGGCTACACCTTC
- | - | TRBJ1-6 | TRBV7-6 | CASSLASRGSSYNSPLHF | TGTGCCAGCAGCTTAGCATCCAGGGGCAGCTCCTATAATTCACCCCTCCACTTT
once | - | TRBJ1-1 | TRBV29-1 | CSVGGGGNTEAFF | TGCAGCGTTGGGGGGGGCGGCAACACTGAAGCTTTCTTT
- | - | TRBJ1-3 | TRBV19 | CASSPVNSGNTIYF | TGTGCCAGTAGTCCGGTGAACTCTGGAAACACCATATATTTT
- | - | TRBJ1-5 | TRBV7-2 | CASSSLRGQPQHF | TGTGCCAGCAGCTCCCTAAGGGGGCAGCCCCAGCATTTT
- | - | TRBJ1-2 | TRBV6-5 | CASSYHYRADYGYTF | TGTGCCAGCAGTTACCACTACAGGGCAGACTATGGCTACACCTTC
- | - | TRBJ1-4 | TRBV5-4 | CASSGGPNEKLFF | TGTGCCAGCAGCGGAGGACCTAATGAAAAACTGTTTTTT
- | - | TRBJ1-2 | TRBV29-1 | CSFSYGYTF | TGCAGCTTTTCTTATGGCTACACCTTC
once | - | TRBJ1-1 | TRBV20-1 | CSALGEGAFF | TGCAGTGCTCTCGGAGAAGGAGCTTTCTTT
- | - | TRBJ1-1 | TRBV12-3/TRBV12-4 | CASSFFQTEAFF | TGTGCCAGCAGTTTTTTTCAGACTGAAGCTTTCTTT
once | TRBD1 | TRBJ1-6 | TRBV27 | CASSLQGAWNSPLHF | TGTGCCAGCAGCTTACAGGGGGCGTGGAATTCACCCCTCCACTTT
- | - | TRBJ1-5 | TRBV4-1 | CASSQRGGGNQPQHF | TGCGCCAGCAGCCAGAGGGGAGGGGGCAATCAGCCCCAGCATTTT
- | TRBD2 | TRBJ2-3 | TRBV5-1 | CASSFTSGGPYTQYF | TGCGCCAGCAGTTTTACTAGCGGGGGGCCCTATACGCAGTATTTT
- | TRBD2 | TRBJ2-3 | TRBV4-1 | CASSQVAGGPVDTQYF | TGCGCCAGCAGCCAAGTTGCGGGGGGGCCGGTAGATACGCAGTATTTT
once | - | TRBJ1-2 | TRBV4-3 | CASSQEGTAGRGYTF | TGCGCCAGCAGCCAAGAGGGCACGGCCGGGAGAGGCTACACCTTC
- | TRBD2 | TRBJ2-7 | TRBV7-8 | CASSSGPGGTYEQYF | TGTGCCAGCAGCTCCGGCCCGGGGGGGACCTACGAGCAGTACTTC
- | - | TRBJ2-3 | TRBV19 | CASSIAGSGTDTQYF | TGTGCCAGTAGTATCGCGGGAAGTGGCACAGATACGCAGTATTTT
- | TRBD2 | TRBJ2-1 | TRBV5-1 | CASSLKGLAGGSGEQFF | TGCGCCAGCAGCTTGAAGGGACTAGCGGGGGGTAGCGGTGAGCAGTTCTTC
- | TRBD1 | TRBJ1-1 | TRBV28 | CASSLQGAAFF | TGTGCCAGCAGTTTACAGGGGGCGGCTTTCTTT
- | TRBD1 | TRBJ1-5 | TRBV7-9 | CASSPEPTGGSNQPQHF | TGTGCCAGCAGCCCAGAACCGACAGGGGGGAGCAATCAGCCCCAGCATTTT
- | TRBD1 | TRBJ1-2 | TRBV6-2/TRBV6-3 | CASSPDRDNYGYTF | TGTGCCAGCAGTCCGGACAGGGATAACTATGGCTACACCTTC
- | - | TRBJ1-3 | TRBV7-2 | CASSSTPAGNTIYF | TGTGCCAGCAGCTCTACTCCCGCTGGAAACACCATATATTTT
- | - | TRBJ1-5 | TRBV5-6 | CASSSPTGNQPQHF | TGTGCCAGCAGCTCTCCGACGGGAAATCAGCCCCAGCATTTT
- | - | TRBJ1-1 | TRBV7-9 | CASSQGPTEHTEAFF | TGTGCCAGCAGCCAGGGGCCCACGGAACACACTGAAGCTTTCTTT
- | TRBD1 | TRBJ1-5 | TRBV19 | CASSRQGTSNNQPQHF | TGTGCCAGTAGCAGACAGGGGACCTCAAACAATCAGCCCCAGCATTTT
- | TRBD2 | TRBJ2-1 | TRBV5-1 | CASSLGLAGGRYNEQFF | TGCGCCAGCAGCCTGGGACTAGCGGGGGGTAGATACAATGAGCAGTTCTTC
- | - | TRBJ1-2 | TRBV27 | CASSPTRQSYGYTF | TGTGCCAGCAGTCCCACCCGCCAGTCCTATGGCTACACCTTC
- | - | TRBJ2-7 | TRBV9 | CASSATGSSYEQYF | TGTGCCAGCAGCGCCACAGGGAGCTCCTACGAGCAGTACTTC
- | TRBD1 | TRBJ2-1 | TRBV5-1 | CASRDPGTGYNEQFF | TGCGCCAGCAGAGACCCCGGGACAGGATACAATGAGCAGTTCTTC
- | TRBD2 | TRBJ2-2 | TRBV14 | CASSQRRGGNTGELFF | TGTGCCAGCAGCCAAAGGCGGGGGGGGAACACCGGGGAGCTGTTTTTT
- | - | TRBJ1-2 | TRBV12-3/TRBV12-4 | CASSLAAAYGYTF | TGTGCCAGCAGTTTAGCGGCGGCCTATGGCTACACCTTC